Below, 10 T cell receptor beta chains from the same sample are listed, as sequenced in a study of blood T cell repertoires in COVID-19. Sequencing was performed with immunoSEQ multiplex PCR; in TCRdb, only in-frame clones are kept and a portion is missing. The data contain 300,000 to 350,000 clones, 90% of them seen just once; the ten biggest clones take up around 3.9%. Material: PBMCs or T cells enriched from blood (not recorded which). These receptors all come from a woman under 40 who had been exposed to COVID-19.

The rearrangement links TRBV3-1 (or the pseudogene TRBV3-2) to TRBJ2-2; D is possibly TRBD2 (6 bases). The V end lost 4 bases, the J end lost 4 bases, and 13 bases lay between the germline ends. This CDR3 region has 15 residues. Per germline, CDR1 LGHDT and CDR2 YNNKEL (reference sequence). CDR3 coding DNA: TGTGCCAGCAGCCCGTTCGCGGGGAGCACCGGGGAGCTGTTTTTT. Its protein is CASSPFAGSTGELFF.

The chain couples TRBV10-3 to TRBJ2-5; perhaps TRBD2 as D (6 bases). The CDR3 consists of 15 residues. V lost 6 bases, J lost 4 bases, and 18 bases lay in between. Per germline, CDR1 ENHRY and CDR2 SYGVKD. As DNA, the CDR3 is TGTGCCATCAGCCCCGGGGCGGGGATGGGAGAGACCCAGTACTTC. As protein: CAISPGAGMGETQYF.

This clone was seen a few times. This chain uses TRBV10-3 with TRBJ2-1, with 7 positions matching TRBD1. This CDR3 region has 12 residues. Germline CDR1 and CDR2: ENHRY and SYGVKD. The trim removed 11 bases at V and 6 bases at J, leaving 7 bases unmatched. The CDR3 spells CAFGQDGNEQFF. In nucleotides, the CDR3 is TGTGCCTTCGGACAGGACGGCAATGAGCAGTTCTTC.

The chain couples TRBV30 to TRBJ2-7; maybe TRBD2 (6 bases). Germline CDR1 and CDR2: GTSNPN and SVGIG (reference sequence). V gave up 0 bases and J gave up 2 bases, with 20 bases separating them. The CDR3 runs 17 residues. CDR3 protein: CAWSVSGFRETAYEQYF. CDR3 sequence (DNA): TGTGCCTGGAGTGTATCAGGGTTTCGGGAGACCGCCTACGAGCAGTACTTC.

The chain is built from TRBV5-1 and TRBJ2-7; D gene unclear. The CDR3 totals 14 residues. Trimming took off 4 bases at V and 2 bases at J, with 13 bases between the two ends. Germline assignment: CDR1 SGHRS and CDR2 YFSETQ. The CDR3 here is CASSLQPRTYEQYF. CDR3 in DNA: TGCGCCAGCAGCCTCCAGCCTAGGACCTACGAGCAGTACTTC.

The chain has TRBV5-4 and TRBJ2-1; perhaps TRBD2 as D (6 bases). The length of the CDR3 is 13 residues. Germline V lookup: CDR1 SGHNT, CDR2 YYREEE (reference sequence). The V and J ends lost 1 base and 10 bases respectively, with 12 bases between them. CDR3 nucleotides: TGTGCCAGCAGCTTGTATTCTGGGAGGGAGCAGTTCTTC. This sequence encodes CASSLYSGREQFF.

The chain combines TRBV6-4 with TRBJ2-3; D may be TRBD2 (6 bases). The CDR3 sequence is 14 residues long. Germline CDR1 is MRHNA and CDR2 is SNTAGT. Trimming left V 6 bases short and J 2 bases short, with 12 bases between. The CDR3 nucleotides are TGTGCCAGCAGCCCGGGACTCAACACAGATACGCAGTATTTT. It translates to CASSPGLNTDTQYF.

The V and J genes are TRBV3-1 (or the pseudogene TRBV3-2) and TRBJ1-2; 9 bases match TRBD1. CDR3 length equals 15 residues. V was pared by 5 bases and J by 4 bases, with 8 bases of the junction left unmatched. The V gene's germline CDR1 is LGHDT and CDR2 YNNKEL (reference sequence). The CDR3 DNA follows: TGTGCCAGCAGCGACCGACAGGGGGTCTTCTATGGCTACACCTTC. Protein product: CASSDRQGVFYGYTF.

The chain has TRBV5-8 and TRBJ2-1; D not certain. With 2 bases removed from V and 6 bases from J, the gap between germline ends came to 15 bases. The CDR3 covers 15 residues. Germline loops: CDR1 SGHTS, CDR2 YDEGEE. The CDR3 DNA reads TGTGCCAGCAGCTTTCCGGGTCAAAAGCCCAATGAGCAGTTCTTC. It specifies CASSFPGQKPNEQFF.

CDR3 nucleotides: TGTGCCAGCAGACATTACACTGAAGCTTTCTTT. Its translation: CASRHYTEAFF. This chain connects TRBV12-3 or TRBV12-4 to TRBJ1-1; D gene uncertain. The CDR3 contains 11 residues. Between the trimmed V and J ends, which lost 6 bases and 3 bases, there was a span of 5 bases.